These T cell receptor beta chains were read from a single sample in a study of T-cell memory formation after mild COVID-19. One entry per CDR3 protein results from TCRdb running MiXCR on the 5' RACE reads. Of 150,000 to 200,000 distinct CDR3 sequences detected, 10% to 15% appear once; the ten largest clones hold 2.5% to 4%. Sequences were obtained from PBMCs or a T cell subset sorted from them (not recorded which). These TCRs come from a man younger than 30 who had mild COVID-19 (a few samples of this study predate the infection). Cell type and time point are not known. The CDR3 runs from the conserved cysteine through the conserved F or W. The order of the fields is CDR3 DNA, CDR3 protein, D gene, clone size, J gene, V gene. The D gene is left open where the match is weak. The size of a clone is reported for some rows only, either as once, few or many, or as a class for expanded clones.

TGTGCCACAGGACTAGCGGGGGGCCTCACAGATACGCAGTATTTT,CATGLAGGLTDTQYF,TRBD2,-,TRBJ2-3,TRBV7-2
TGTGCCAGCAGTTTTGGGACAGGGAGGACCGGGGAGCTGTTTTTT,CASSFGTGRTGELFF,TRBD1,-,TRBJ2-2,TRBV3-1
TGTGCCAGCAGTCGGGACCCCCTCCGGCAAGAGACCCAGTACTTC,CASSRDPLRQETQYF,-,-,TRBJ2-5,TRBV6-2/TRBV6-3
TGTGCCAGCAGCTTAAAGCGGGCGGGCAAAAACATTCAGTACTTC,CASSLKRAGKNIQYF,-,few,TRBJ2-4,TRBV7-3
TGTGCCAGCAGCTTGGTCGGGGCTAACTCTGGAAACACCATATATTTT,CASSLVGANSGNTIYF,-,few,TRBJ1-3,TRBV5-5
TGTGCCAGCAGTCCGGGACAGGGAATCCATGAGCAGTTCTTC,CASSPGQGIHEQFF,TRBD1,-,TRBJ2-1,TRBV12-3/TRBV12-4
TGCGCCAGCAGCTTGGGGGAAGGGTATGAAAAACTGTTTTTT,CASSLGEGYEKLFF,-,-,TRBJ1-4,TRBV5-1
TGTGCCATCAGGAAACCGGGACAGGGGCCCCGTAATGAGCAGTTCTTC,CAIRKPGQGPRNEQFF,TRBD1,-,TRBJ2-1,TRBV10-3
TGTGCCAGCACCCTGAGTGAGAACACTGAAGCTTTCTTT,CASTLSENTEAFF,-,few,TRBJ1-1,TRBV2
TGTGCCACCAGTGAGACCGGGACCGTCTCCTACAATGAGCAGTTCTTC,CATSETGTVSYNEQFF,-,-,TRBJ2-1,TRBV24-1
TGTGCCAGCAGCTCTTTGCGGGGGGTTGTTACGCAGTATTTT,CASSSLRGVVTQYF,TRBD2,few,TRBJ2-3,TRBV5-6
TGTGCCAGCAGCGCTCTTAGCACTGAAGCTTTCTTT,CASSALSTEAFF,-,-,TRBJ1-1,TRBV7-9
TGTGCCAGTGCGTTGGCGGGGGCCAACGTCCTGACTTTC,CASALAGANVLTF,-,-,TRBJ2-6,TRBV7-3
TGTGCCAGCAGTTACATGAGCCTCGGGACTGAAGCTTTCTTT,CASSYMSLGTEAFF,-,few,TRBJ1-1,TRBV6-5
TGTGCCAGCAGGGCAGCCGATGGCTACACCTTC,CASRAADGYTF,-,-,TRBJ1-2,TRBV28
TGCGCCAGCAGCTCGGGACAGGGGAGCTCTGGGGCCAACGTCCTGACTTTC,CASSSGQGSSGANVLTF,TRBD1,-,TRBJ2-6,TRBV5-1
TGTGCCAGCAGTTACTACACTTACGAGCAGTACTTC,CASSYYTYEQYF,-,few,TRBJ2-7,TRBV6-2/TRBV6-3
TGTGCCAGCAGGGGGATGACAGGGAGGGAACACACAGATACGCAGTATTTT,CASRGMTGREHTDTQYF,-,-,TRBJ2-3,TRBV5-6
TGTGCCAGCAGTGTCATGGGGGGCGCGGGTGACGGCGCTTTCTTT,CASSVMGGAGDGAFF,-,few,TRBJ1-1,TRBV6-1
TGTGCCAGCAGCTCCGTCCTCGGTAGCGGGGGAACAGATACGCAGTATTTT,CASSSVLGSGGTDTQYF,TRBD2,-,TRBJ2-3,TRBV12-3/TRBV12-4
TGCGCCAGCAGCCCGGGGACAGGAGCTCAGAACACTGAAGCTTTCTTT,CASSPGTGAQNTEAFF,TRBD1,-,TRBJ1-1,TRBV5-1
TGTGCCAGCAGCACCCTGGGGGGGGCAGGAACTAATGAAAAACTGTTTTTT,CASSTLGGAGTNEKLFF,-,-,TRBJ1-4,TRBV6-5
TGCAGTGCCCTCGCCGGACGGGGGAATCAGCCCCAGCATTTT,CSALAGRGNQPQHF,-,few,TRBJ1-5,TRBV20-1
TGCAGCGGAAGACAGGATACGCAGTATTTT,CSGRQDTQYF,-,-,TRBJ2-3,TRBV29-1
TGCGCCAGCAGCCAAGGCACAGGGGATACGCAGTATTTT,CASSQGTGDTQYF,-,few,TRBJ2-3,TRBV4-3
TGTGCCAGCAGTCATACCCCCTCAGGGGAAAGCAATCAGCCCCAGCATTTT,CASSHTPSGESNQPQHF,-,-,TRBJ1-5,TRBV5-6
TGTGCCAGCAGTCCTAGAGGGGCATCGGGCTACACCTTC,CASSPRGASGYTF,-,-,TRBJ1-2,TRBV11-2